The 15 T cell receptor beta chains reported below all come from one sample, sequenced in a study of T cells in narcolepsy. Sequenced by immunoSEQ multiplex PCR; TCRdb stores in-frame clones only, minus some. Of about 35,000 clones listed, 75% to 90% are singletons. The sample consisted of memory (CD45RA-) CD4+ T cells from blood. These receptor sequences come from a human donor in good health.

The CDR3 region has the DNA TGTGCCAGCAGTTACTCGGGCGGGGGCTACGAGCAGTACTTC. Its protein product is CASSYSGGGYEQYF. V is TRBV6-5 and J is TRBJ2-7; 7 positions match TRBD2. From germline, CDR1 is MNHEY and CDR2 SVGAGI. J lost 3 bases, V lost 0 bases, and 2 bases had no gene match. This CDR3 spans 14 amino acids.

The chain combines TRBV11-2 with TRBJ2-7, with 9 positions matching TRBD2. The junction had 4 bases not matched to a gene; V was cut back by 2 bases and J by 2 bases. The CDR3 loop spans 15 amino acids. Per germline, CDR1 SGHAT and CDR2 FQNNGV. The DNA of the CDR3 is TGTGCCAGCAGCTTAAGGTCTAGCGGGACCTACGAGCAGTACTTC. Its translation: CASSLRSSGTYEQYF. The variable domain in full, completed from reference TRBV11-2 and TRBJ2-7, reads EAGVAQSPRYKIIEKRQSVAFWCNPISGHATLYWYQQILGQGPKLLIQFQNNGVVDDSQLPKDRFSAERLKGVDSTLKIQPAKLEDSAVYLCASSLRSSGTYEQYFGPGTRLTVT.

The V gene is TRBV27, the J gene TRBJ2-5; 11 bases align to TRBD1. Trimming removed 5 bases from V and 2 bases from J; junction bases left unmatched: 10. The CDR3 extends over 17 amino acids. Germline V gene lookup returns CDR1 MNHEY and CDR2 SMNVEV (reference sequence). The DNA of the CDR3 is TGTGCCAGCAGTACCCGGACAGGGGGCAGGCCACAAGAGACCCAGTACTTC. This sequence encodes CASSTRTGGRPQETQYF.

This rearrangement joins TRBV5-4 to TRBJ2-7, with no clear D. V was clipped by 4 bases and J by 4 bases, with 9 bases between them. The CDR3 covers 12 residues. Germline V lookup: CDR1 SGHNT, CDR2 YYREEE (reference sequence). CDR3 protein: CASSLGTYEQYF. The CDR3 region has the DNA TGTGCCAGCAGCCTAGGAACATACGAGCAGTACTTC.

The V and J genes are TRBV11-2 and TRBJ2-5, with a weak D call TRBD2 (5 bases). This CDR3 region has 12 residues. Germline loops: CDR1 SGHAT, CDR2 FQNNGV. V was trimmed by 5 bases and J by 7 bases, leaving 11 bases between them. CDR3 nucleotides: TGTGCCAGCAGCACTAGGGTCGGGACCCAGTACTTC. This gives the protein CASSTRVGTQYF. Supplemented by reference TRBV11-2 and TRBJ2-5, the full variable domain reads EAGVAQSPRYKIIEKRQSVAFWCNPISGHATLYWYQQILGQGPKLLIQFQNNGVVDDSQLPKDRFSAERLKGVDSTLKIQPAKLEDSAVYLCASSTRVGTQYFGPGTRLLVL.

The chain employs TRBV6-4 and TRBJ2-2, with D unresolved. CDR1 and CDR2 (germline): MRHNA, SNTAGT. The CDR3 is 13 amino acids. Trimming took off 6 bases at V and 0 bases at J, with 5 bases between the two ends. As DNA, the CDR3 is TGTGCCAGCAGGGCCCCGAACACCGGGGAGCTGTTTTTT. Amino acid sequence: CASRAPNTGELFF.

The chain is built from TRBV6-6 and TRBJ2-3; D gene uncertain. Between the trimmed V and J ends, which lost 0 bases and 2 bases, there was a span of 6 bases. The germline CDR1 and CDR2 sequences are MNHNY and SVGAGI (reference sequence). The CDR3 has 14 residues. This CDR3 reads CASSYSQFTDTQYF. In nucleotides, the CDR3 is TGTGCCAGCAGTTACTCTCAATTCACAGATACGCAGTATTTT.

The V gene is TRBV28, the J gene TRBJ2-2, with 7 bases lining up with TRBD2. Germline values: CDR1 MDHEN, CDR2 SYDVKM. The CDR3 totals 15 residues. The junction had 7 bases not matched to a gene; V was cut back by 7 bases and J by 2 bases. DNA for the CDR3: TGTGCCAGCACCGGGCGCGGGAGTAACACCGGGGAGCTGTTTTTT. This translates into CASTGRGSNTGELFF.

This rearrangement joins TRBV25-1 to TRBJ2-7, with D unclear. V was pared by 2 bases and J by 2 bases, with 13 bases between. Germline V CDR1 and CDR2: MGHDK, SYGVNS. The CDR3 contains 15 residues. CDR3 bases: TGTGCCAGCAGTGAAAGCAGTTTGACCCCCTACGAGCAGTACTTC. Translated: CASSESSLTPYEQYF.

DNA for the CDR3: TGTGCCAGCAGTTCCTACCCCACATCGAACACTGAAGCTTTCTTT. Its protein is CASSSYPTSNTEAFF. V is TRBV27 and J is TRBJ1-1; no definite D call. Trimming pared 4 bases from V and 1 base from J, leaving 13 bases between. The CDR3 consists of 15 residues. CDR1 and CDR2 from the germline V gene are MNHEY and SMNVEV (reference sequence).

V is TRBV5-6 and J is TRBJ2-3; D is perhaps TRBD2 (5 bases). V shed 0 bases and J shed 0 bases, with 11 bases lying between them. CDR3 length equals 16 residues. Germline loops: CDR1 SGHDT, CDR2 YYEEEE. The CDR3 DNA sequence: TGTGCCAGCAGCTTGGAAGGACTGGCTAGCACAGATACGCAGTATTTT. Amino acid sequence: CASSLEGLASTDTQYF.

There are a few counts of this clone. The chain joins TRBV15 to TRBJ1-4, with D hard to call. Germline V gene lookup returns CDR1 LNHNV and CDR2 YYDKDF (reference sequence). CDR3 length: 18 amino acids. V gave up 3 bases and J gave up 4 bases, with 21 bases separating them. Here the CDR3 reads CATSSGLQSQSFNEKLFF. The DNA for the CDR3 is TGTGCCACCAGCAGTGGTCTCCAATCTCAGTCTTTTAATGAAAAACTGTTTTTT.

The chain uses TRBV7-9 and TRBJ2-5, with 7 bases fitting TRBD1. V lost 5 bases and J lost 4; bases outside the gene matches: 10. The CDR3 is 15 residues long. Germline V CDR1 and CDR2: SEHNR, FQNEAQ (reference sequence). The CDR3 region is CASSQGVEVRETQYF. The CDR3, as DNA: TGTGCCAGCAGCCAGGGGGTCGAGGTTCGAGAGACCCAGTACTTC.

The J gene is TRBJ2-1, the V gene TRBV18; possibly TRBD1 or TRBD2 for D (5 bases each). This CDR3 contains 15 residues. Germline lookup yields CDR1 KGHSH and CDR2 LQKENI. V shed 6 bases and J shed 7 bases, with 19 bases lying between them. CDR3 bases: TGTGCCAGCTCCCGAAACGGACTCCCAGGGAATGAGCAGTTCTTC. This sequence encodes CASSRNGLPGNEQFF.

The CDR3 nucleotides are TGCGCCAGCAGCTTGAATTCTGGGACAGGGCAACGCGAGCAGTACTTC. Translating gives CASSLNSGTGQREQYF. J is TRBJ2-7 and V is TRBV5-1; 9 nucleotides align to TRBD1. The CDR3 covers 16 residues. Looked up from germline, CDR1 is SGHRS and CDR2 is YFSETQ. Trimming cost V 1 base and J 6 bases; bases outside gene matches: 11.